Listed here are 18 T cell receptor beta chains from one sample, sequenced in a study of early T cells in non-severe SARS-CoV-2 infection. TCRdb used MiXCR to reprocess the 5' RACE reads, holding one entry per CDR3 protein. The table lists some 59,000 distinct CDR3 sequences, about 10% of them singletons. Sample: whole blood. Receptor source: an adult who was a healthcare worker with PCR-confirmed SARS-CoV-2 infection or an uninfected control (not recorded which).

CDR3 loop: CASSSPGPQYEQYF. In DNA form, the CDR3 reads TGTGCCAGCAGCTCACCGGGACCTCAATACGAGCAGTACTTC. V gene TRBV12-3 or TRBV12-4 combines with J gene TRBJ2-7, with D possibly called TRBD1 or TRBD2 (5 bases each). With 6 bases removed from V and 4 bases from J, the gap between germline ends came to 16 bases. The CDR3 has 14 amino acids.

The table lists this clonotype with a few counts. This chain connects TRBV5-5 to TRBJ1-1, with D hard to call. Germline V gene sequence: CDR1 SGHKS, CDR2 YYEKEE (reference sequence). V lost 2 bases and J lost 1, with 9 bases in between. CDR3 length equals 14 residues. DNA for the CDR3: TGTGCCAGCAGCTTTGTCTCCGGGAACACTGAAGCTTTCTTT. Amino acids: CASSFVSGNTEAFF.

This clonotype was seen ten or more times. The CDR3 nucleotides are TGTGCCACCAGTAGGGATTCGGGCACTGAAGCTTTCTTT. Amino acid sequence: CATSRDSGTEAFF. J is TRBJ1-1 and V is TRBV24-1, with D unresolved. This CDR3 region has 13 residues. Deletions cut 6 bases from V and 4 bases from J, with 11 bases between. The germline CDR1 and CDR2 sequences are KGHDR and SFDVKD.

This clonotype occurred a few times. This chain joins TRBV29-1 and TRBJ1-5; D unresolved. This CDR3 has 12 amino acids. The germline V and J ends were trimmed by 7 bases and 5 bases, with 12 bases remaining between them. Per the germline V gene, CDR1 is SQVTM and CDR2 is ANQGSEA. This chain's CDR3 is CSANFGDQPQHF. The CDR3 DNA reads as TGCAGCGCCAACTTCGGGGATCAGCCCCAGCATTTT.

This clonotype came up many times. The J gene is TRBJ1-6, the V gene TRBV5-1, with D perhaps matching TRBD1 (5 bases). Germline V gene data show CDR1 as SGHRS and CDR2 as YFSETQ. V shed 3 bases and J shed 14 bases, with 12 bases lying between them. CDR3 length equals 12 residues. CDR3 amino acids: CASSSDRRALHF. The CDR3 DNA follows: TGCGCCAGCAGCTCCGACAGAAGGGCCCTCCACTTT.

V is TRBV6-6 and J is TRBJ2-7; the match to TRBD2 covers 12 bases. Germline V gene sequence: CDR1 MNHNY, CDR2 SVGAGI (reference sequence). CDR3 length: 15 amino acids. V trimming: 2 bases; J trimming: 6 bases; junction bases outside the gene matches: 5. The CDR3, as DNA: TGTGCCAGCAGTTACCCGACTAGCGGGAGTCCCGAGCAGTACTTC. This gives the protein CASSYPTSGSPEQYF.

The table lists this clonotype with a few counts. This CDR3 is CSVDHLTGEYGYTF. The CDR3, as DNA: TGCAGCGTTGACCACCTGACAGGGGAGTATGGCTACACCTTC. This sequence joins TRBV29-1 and TRBJ1-2; 8 bases fit TRBD1. Trimming removed 3 bases from V and 5 bases from J; junction bases left unmatched: 8. Per the germline V gene, CDR1 is SQVTM and CDR2 is ANQGSEA. The CDR3 has 14 amino acids.

This clonotype was counted ten times or more. The rearrangement uses TRBV7-2 and TRBJ1-5; no definite D call. The germline V gene has CDR1 SGHTA and CDR2 FQGNSA. The CDR3 consists of 15 residues. V lost 5 bases and J lost 1, with 12 bases in between. DNA for the CDR3: TGTGCCAGCAGCACCACATTGAGAAGCAATCAGCCCCAGCATTTT. Translation: CASSTTLRSNQPQHF.

This clonotype was seen many times. The V call is TRBV11-2, the J call TRBJ2-3; D unresolved. V shed 5 bases and J shed 5 bases, with 8 bases lying between them. The CDR3 spans 12 residues. Germline-derived CDR1 and CDR2 are SGHAT and FQNNGV. CDR3 loop: CASSQNRDTQYF. In DNA form, the CDR3 reads TGTGCCAGCAGCCAGAATCGAGATACGCAGTATTTT.

This clonotype was detected many times. One end of the junction does not line up with germline, which may come from a read error. V is TRBV11-2 and J is TRBJ2-7; 7 positions agree with TRBD2. Germline values: CDR1 SGHAT, CDR2 FQNNGV. This CDR3 region has 14 residues. CDR3 nucleotide sequence: TGTGCCAGCAGCCTAGAGGGAGGGATAACCGAGCAGTACTTC. Amino acids: CASSLEGGITEQYF. The whole variable domain, filled in from reference TRBV11-2 and TRBJ2-7, reads EAGVAQSPRYKIIEKRQSVAFWCNPISGHATLYWYQQILGQGPKLLIQFQNNGVVDDSQLPKDRFSAERLKGVDSTLKIQPAKLEDSAVYLCASSLEGGITEQYFGPGTRLTVT.

This clonotype was detected only a few times. The chain has TRBV5-1 and TRBJ1-4, with D perhaps matching TRBD1 (5 bases). Per the germline V gene, CDR1 is SGHRS and CDR2 is YFSETQ. This CDR3 region has 15 residues. Trimming cost V 5 bases and J 4 bases, with 15 bases left between them. CDR3 loop: CASSFWGEVNEKLFF. In DNA form, the CDR3 reads TGCGCCAGCAGTTTTTGGGGGGAGGTTAATGAAAAACTGTTTTTT.

In the case of this clonotype: Just one base apart from a much larger clone, this may be a read error. This chain connects TRBV4-1 to TRBJ1-2; D is ambiguous. Germline values: CDR1 MGHRA, CDR2 YSYEKL. There are 17 residues in the CDR3. CDR3 region: CASGQAPPPVRNYGYTF. The CDR3 DNA reads TGCGCCAGCGGCCAAGCCCCGCCGCCAGTACGGAACTATGGCTACACCTTC.

V gene TRBV4-3 combines with J gene TRBJ2-1, with unresolved D. CDR1 and CDR2 from the germline V gene are LGHNA and YSLEER. V was pared by 0 bases and J by 0 bases, with 12 bases between. This CDR3 region has 17 residues. This CDR3 reads CASSQDPPSGSYNEQFF. CDR3 DNA sequence: TGCGCCAGCAGCCAAGATCCACCCTCAGGCTCCTACAATGAGCAGTTCTTC.

In this sample, this clonotype turned up a few times. This chain uses TRBV6-2 or TRBV6-3 with TRBJ2-7; D is ambiguous. V dropped 4 bases and J dropped 0 bases, with 13 bases sitting between them. CDR3 length: 15 residues. From germline, CDR1 is MNHEY and CDR2 SVGEGT. CDR3 in amino acids: CASSSGPRSSYEQYF. In DNA, the CDR3 is TGTGCCAGCAGTTCTGGGCCACGGAGCTCCTACGAGCAGTACTTC.

In its sample, this clonotype is medium-sized. The chain joins TRBV10-3 to TRBJ1-2, with TRBD1 identical over 9 bases. Germline V gene sequence: CDR1 ENHRY, CDR2 SYGVKD. The V gene end was trimmed by 4 bases and the J gene end by 3 bases; junction bases not matched to a gene: 3. This CDR3 is built from 14 residues. The CDR3: CAISGGQGYYGYTF. The CDR3, as DNA: TGTGCCATCAGTGGTGGACAGGGGTACTATGGCTACACCTTC.

This chain connects TRBV30 to TRBJ2-3, with 9 nucleotides matching TRBD2. J lost 4 bases, V lost 0 bases, and 5 bases had no gene match. The CDR3 spans 15 residues. Germline loops: CDR1 GTSNPN, CDR2 SVGIG (reference sequence). The DNA of the CDR3 is TGTGCCTGGAGTGTGGGTAGCGGGGGCGCAGATACGCAGTATTTT. Protein: CAWSVGSGGADTQYF.

Notes on this clonotype: A much larger clone differs from this one at a single base, so this may be a read error. The rearrangement joins TRBV4-1 to TRBJ2-3; D remains unclear. In germline, CDR1 is MGHRA, CDR2 YSYEKL. This CDR3 comprises 15 residues. Here the CDR3 reads CASSQAARLTDMQYF. CDR3 in DNA: TGCGCCAGCAGCCAGGCAGCCAGGCTCACAGATATGCAGTATTTT.

V usage is TRBV29-1 and J usage is TRBJ2-3; 8 bases match TRBD1. Germline V gene data show CDR1 as SQVTM and CDR2 as ANQGSEA. The CDR3 extends over 13 amino acids. After removal of 4 bases from V and 2 bases from J, the junction contained 2 bases not matched to a gene. CDR3 bases: TGCAGCGTTGGGGGACAGGTCACAGATACGCAGTATTTT. It translates to CSVGGQVTDTQYF.